This entry lists 13 T cell receptor beta chains sequenced from one sample in a study of blood T cell repertoires in COVID-19. Repertoires were generated with immunoSEQ multiplex PCR, while TCRdb's copy carries only in-frame clones and drops some. The sample has some 190,000 clones, 70% to 90% seen once. The sample comprised peripheral blood. These TCRs come from an elderly man with COVID-19, enrolled during active disease.

The rearrangement uses TRBV4-1 and TRBJ2-3; 15 bases are shared with TRBD2. The CDR3 is 17 amino acids. CDR1 MGHRA and CDR2 YSYEKL come from the germline V gene. With V trimmed by 4 bases and J by 5 bases, 7 bases remained unmatched. The CDR3 here is CASSLRTSGGAEDTQYF. DNA of the CDR3: TGCGCCAGCAGCCTCCGGACTAGCGGGGGGGCAGAAGATACGCAGTATTTT.

The chain employs TRBV29-1 and TRBJ1-4; TRBD1 aligns across 7 bases. Germline assignment: CDR1 SQVTM and CDR2 ANQGSEA. With V trimmed by 7 bases and J by 4 bases, 6 bases remained unmatched. This CDR3 is 13 amino acids long. The CDR3 loop reads CSGRGQGNEKLFF. CDR3 in DNA: TGCAGCGGAAGGGGGCAGGGTAATGAAAAACTGTTTTTT.

The chain carries TRBV19 and TRBJ1-4; 9 bases agree with TRBD1. The CDR3 has 18 residues. In germline, CDR1 is LNHDA, CDR2 SQIVND (reference sequence). V dropped 3 bases and J dropped 5; count of bases not matched to a gene: 13. CDR3 sequence: CASSMGWGQGVANEKLFF. DNA of the CDR3: TGTGCCAGTAGTATGGGGTGGGGACAGGGCGTCGCGAATGAAAAACTGTTTTTT.

The J gene is TRBJ2-1, the V gene TRBV18, with 9 bases fitting TRBD1. Per germline, CDR1 KGHSH and CDR2 LQKENI. The CDR3 covers 15 residues. V shed 2 bases, J shed 7 bases, and the junction held 6 bases outside the gene matches. The chain's CDR3 is CASSPRTGEWNEQFF. CDR3 nucleotide sequence: TGTGCCAGCTCACCAAGGACAGGGGAATGGAATGAGCAGTTCTTC.

This chain connects TRBV6-5 to TRBJ2-6, with D unclear. V lost 7 bases and J 1 base, leaving 5 bases between the germline ends. Per germline, CDR1 MNHEY and CDR2 SVGAGI. The CDR3 sequence is 13 residues long. This CDR3 reads CASTESGANVLTF. CDR3 nucleotide sequence: TGTGCCAGCACGGAGTCTGGGGCCAACGTCCTGACTTTC.

This chain links TRBV9 with TRBJ2-5; D remains ambiguous. V dropped 1 base and J dropped 7 bases, with 11 bases sitting between them. The germline V gene has CDR1 SGDLS and CDR2 YYNGEE. The CDR3 has 13 amino acids. The CDR3 protein is CASSVTLGGTQYF. CDR3 coding DNA: TGTGCCAGCAGCGTAACTCTAGGCGGGACCCAGTACTTC.

This clone has a single count. The rearrangement links TRBV6-5 to TRBJ1-2, with D perhaps matching TRBD1 (5 bases). V lost 6 bases and J 4 bases, leaving 18 bases between the germline ends. The germline V gene has CDR1 MNHEY and CDR2 SVGAGI. CDR3 size: 15 residues. CDR3 region: CASSPWQGMGYGYTF. CDR3 in DNA: TGTGCCAGCAGCCCATGGCAGGGTATGGGCTATGGCTACACCTTC.

The J gene is TRBJ2-5, the V gene TRBV9; 8 bases agree with TRBD2. Trimming at V came to 3 bases and at J to 5 bases, leaving 15 bases not matched to a gene. CDR1 and CDR2 (germline): SGDLS, YYNGEE. This CDR3 contains 17 residues. CDR3 residues: CASSENQLLSGGETQYF. The DNA for the CDR3 is TGTGCCAGCAGCGAGAACCAACTATTGAGCGGGGGTGAGACCCAGTACTTC.

This chain joins TRBV10-3 and TRBJ2-3; possible D gene TRBD2, 6 bases. The V end lost 6 bases, the J end lost 1 base, and 26 bases lay between the germline ends. The CDR3 length is 19 residues. Per germline, CDR1 ENHRY and CDR2 SYGVKD. This CDR3 reads CAIREGTAGRSGRTDTQYF. CDR3 sequence (DNA): TGTGCCATCAGGGAGGGGACGGCAGGGAGGAGTGGTCGCACAGATACGCAGTATTTT.

The rearrangement joins TRBV5-1 to TRBJ2-1, with 15 positions matching TRBD2. Germline trimming cut 4 bases from V and 10 bases from J; bases unmatched to any gene: 6. CDR1 and CDR2 (germline): SGHRS, YFSETQ. The CDR3 runs 15 residues. CDR3 bases: TGCGCCAGCAGCCGGACTAGCGGGGGGGCCGGCGAGCAGTTCTTC. Encoded protein: CASSRTSGGAGEQFF.

V usage is TRBV4-1 and J usage is TRBJ2-7; D may be TRBD1 (6 bases). The CDR3 consists of 16 residues. V was cut by 0 bases and J by 0 bases, with 12 bases left in between. The germline V gene has CDR1 MGHRA and CDR2 YSYEKL. This chain's CDR3 is CASSQDLQGSSYEQYF. The CDR3 bases are TGCGCCAGCAGCCAAGATCTGCAGGGGAGCTCCTACGAGCAGTACTTC.

The rearrangement joins TRBV11-2 to TRBJ1-1, with TRBD1 matching 8 bases. Germline values: CDR1 SGHAT, CDR2 FQNNGV. There are 14 residues in the CDR3. After removal of 5 bases from V and 3 bases from J, the junction contained 5 bases not matched to a gene. DNA for the CDR3: TGTGCCAGCAGCCGTCGGACAGGGTACACTGAAGCTTTCTTT. This codes for CASSRRTGYTEAFF.

This clone appeared a single time. V and J are TRBV11-2 and TRBJ2-2; D may be TRBD1 (5 bases). Germline V gene lookup returns CDR1 SGHAT and CDR2 FQNNGV. The length of the CDR3 is 14 residues. With 5 bases removed from V and 4 bases from J, the gap between germline ends came to 11 bases. The CDR3 here is CASSPRVGTGELFF. CDR3 in DNA: TGTGCCAGCAGCCCCAGGGTGGGCACCGGGGAGCTGTTTTTT.